Below, one TCR beta chain is given with its context. The table came from immunoSEQ multiplex PCR; TCRdb's copy has only in-frame clones and leaves some out. The sample includes some 310,000 clones, 90% of them seen just once. Enrollment of patients from Seattle took place during active infection, with longitudinal follow-up. The data stem from a study of blood T cell repertoires in COVID-19. The germline gives CDR1 GTSNPN, CDR2 SVGIG (reference sequence). This CDR3 comprises 14 residues. Trimming pared 5 bases from V and 5 bases from J, leaving 15 bases between. This chain joins TRBV30 and TRBJ2-2; the D gene is possibly TRBD2 (7 bases). The sequenced sample was peripheral blood. This sequence was found in a woman aged 25 to 39 with COVID-19, enrolled during active disease. The CDR3 here is CAWQQGLNTGELFF. CDR3 nucleotides: TGTGCCTGGCAACAGGGACTAAATACCGGGGAGCTGTTTTTT.